The T cell receptor (beta chain) described here comes from a study of blood T cell repertoires in COVID-19. Looked up from germline, CDR1 is MDHEN and CDR2 is SYDVKM. The CDR3 runs to 13 residues. Trimming cost V 10 bases and J 9 bases; bases outside gene matches: 10. TCRdb keeps only in-frame clones here, not all; method: immunoSEQ multiplex PCR. The sample lists 62,000 or so clones; over 80% were seen once. Sequenced material: peripheral blood. This clonotype was sampled from a human donor in a cohort sampled during active COVID-19. V gene TRBV28 combines with J gene TRBJ1-5, with 9 bases lining up with TRBD1. CDR3 DNA sequence: TGTGCCACGCAGACAGGGGGAAGTTGGCCCCAGCATTTT. This translates into CATQTGGSWPQHF.